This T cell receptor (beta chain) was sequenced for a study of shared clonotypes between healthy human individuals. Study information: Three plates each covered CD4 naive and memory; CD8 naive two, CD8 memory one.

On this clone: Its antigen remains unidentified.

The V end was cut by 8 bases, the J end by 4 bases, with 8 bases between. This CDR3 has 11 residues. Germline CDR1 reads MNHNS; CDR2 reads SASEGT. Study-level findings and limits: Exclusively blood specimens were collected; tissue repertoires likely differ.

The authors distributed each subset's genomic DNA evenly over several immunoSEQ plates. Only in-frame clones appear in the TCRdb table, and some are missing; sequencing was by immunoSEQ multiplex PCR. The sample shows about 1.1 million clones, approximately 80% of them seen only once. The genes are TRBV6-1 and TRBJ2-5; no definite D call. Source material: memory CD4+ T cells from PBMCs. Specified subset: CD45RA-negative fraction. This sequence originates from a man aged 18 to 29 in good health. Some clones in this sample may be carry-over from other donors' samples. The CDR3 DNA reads TGTGCCAGCGGCCTCGGAGAGACCCAGTACTTC. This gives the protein CASGLGETQYF.